This entry concerns a single T cell receptor (beta chain). The antigen is not known. The data derive from a study of cytomegalovirus exposure and HLA in healthy donors. The study, taken as a whole, reports: A prior analysis recorded that most TCR beta V segments were productive about 87% or about 30% of the time. Specificity for CMV antigens was confirmed in vitro for three of the CMV-associated chains.

The primer mix had 60 Vbeta and 13 Jbeta primers. Generated by immunoSEQ multiplex PCR, the TCRdb table keeps only in-frame clones and is missing some. The sample shows under 250,000 clones, around 80% of them seen only once. Germline V CDR1 and CDR2: MDHEN, SYDVKM. After removal of 4 bases from V and 1 base from J, the junction contained 5 bases not matched to a gene. CDR3 size: 16 residues. The sequencing sample was made of PBMCs. The clonotype comes from a boy between 2 and 10 years old in good health and CMV-seronegative. The gene calls are TRBV28 and TRBJ1-5, with TRBD1 identical over 9 bases. The CDR3, as DNA: TGTGCCAGCAGTTCACAGGGGGCGCCAAGCAATCAGCCCCAGCATTTT. Protein: CASSSQGAPSNQPQHF.